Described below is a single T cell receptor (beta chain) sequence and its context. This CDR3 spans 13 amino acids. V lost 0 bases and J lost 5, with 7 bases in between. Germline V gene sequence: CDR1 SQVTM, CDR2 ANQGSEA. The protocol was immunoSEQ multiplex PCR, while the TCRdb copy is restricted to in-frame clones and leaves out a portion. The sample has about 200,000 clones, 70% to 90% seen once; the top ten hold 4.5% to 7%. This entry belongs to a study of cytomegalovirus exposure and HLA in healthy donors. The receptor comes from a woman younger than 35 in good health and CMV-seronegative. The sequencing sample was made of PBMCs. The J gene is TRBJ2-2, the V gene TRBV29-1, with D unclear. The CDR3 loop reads CSVEEAETGELFF. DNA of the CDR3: TGCAGCGTTGAAGAAGCAGAAACCGGGGAGCTGTTTTTT.